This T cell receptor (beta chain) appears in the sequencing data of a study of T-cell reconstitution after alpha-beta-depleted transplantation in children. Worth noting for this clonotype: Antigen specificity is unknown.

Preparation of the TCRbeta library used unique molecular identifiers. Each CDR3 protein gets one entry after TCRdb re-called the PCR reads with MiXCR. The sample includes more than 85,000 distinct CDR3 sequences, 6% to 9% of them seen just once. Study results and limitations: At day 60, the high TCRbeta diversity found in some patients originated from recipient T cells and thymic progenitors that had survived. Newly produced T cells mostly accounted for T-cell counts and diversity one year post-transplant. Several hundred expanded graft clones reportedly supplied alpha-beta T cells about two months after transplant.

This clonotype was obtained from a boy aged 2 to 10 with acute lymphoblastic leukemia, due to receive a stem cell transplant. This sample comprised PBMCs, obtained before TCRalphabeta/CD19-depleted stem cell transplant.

The CDR3 DNA is TGTGCCAGCAGTCCCTTCAGGGTGGATGGCTATGGCTACACCTTC. It encodes CASSPFRVDGYGYTF. The rearrangement uses TRBV12-3 or TRBV12-4 and TRBJ1-2; D perhaps matches TRBD1 (5 bases). The V gene lost 5 bases and the J gene lost 4 bases, with 17 bases spanning the gap. The CDR3 length is 15 residues.